This TCR beta chain appears in the sequencing data of a study of OX40 agonist ivuxolimab in advanced cancers. This CDR3 spans 15 amino acids. The germline V gene encodes CDR1 MNHEY and CDR2 SMNVEV (reference sequence). The V gene lost 6 bases and the J gene lost 1 base, with 15 bases spanning the gap. TCRdb keeps only in-frame clones here, not all; method: immunoSEQ multiplex PCR. The sample records under 95,000 clones, about 90% being singletons. The sequencing used CD4+ or CD8+ T cells sorted from blood, collected in a trial of the OX40 agonist ivuxolimab. The gene calls are TRBV27 and TRBJ2-5, with D hard to call. This clonotype was obtained from an adult with an advanced solid tumor such as melanoma, head and neck, liver or kidney cancer. The CDR3 reads CASSPSAPSQETQYF. DNA of the CDR3: TGTGCCAGCAGCCCATCTGCCCCTAGCCAAGAGACCCAGTACTTC.